The source of this TCR beta chain is a study of Graves' ophthalmopathy and Graves' hyperthyroidism. At the level of the study: Peripheral blood was gathered at first diagnosis, ahead of any treatment whatsoever.

Looked up from germline, CDR1 is MNHEY and CDR2 is SVGAGI. The CDR3 contains 15 residues. Trimming stripped 2 bases from V and 3 bases from J, with 14 bases between. Notes on this clonotype: Its antigen is currently unknown.

The study's findings and limits: Most thyroid clonotypes expanded beyond 0.001 frequency were also found in blood. A 13-signature model separated ophthalmopathy from stable hyperthyroidism, about 88% sensitivity, approximately 84% specificity.

Beta-chain TCR CDR3 regions were amplified from RNA transcripts. HTBI-primed first-round RT-PCR preceded second-round multiplex PCR. TCRdb re-called the multiplex PCR reads through MiXCR, storing one row per CDR3 protein. The data contain approximately 210,000 distinct CDR3 sequences, around 28% of them singletons. The sequencing sample was made of peripheral blood. The chain uses TRBV6-5 and TRBJ2-7; D tentatively reads TRBD1 or TRBD2 (5 bases each). The TCR sequence derives from a man aged 45-60 years with Graves' ophthalmopathy. CDR3 protein: CASSYRDQPLYEQYF. CDR3 DNA: TGTGCCAGCAGTTACAGGGACCAGCCCCTCTACGAGCAGTACTTC.